The 2 T cell receptor beta chains presented below share a single source sample, sequenced in a study of persistence of HIV-infected CD4 T cells. Sequencing used immunoSEQ version 4 in survey mode. Sequenced by immunoSEQ multiplex PCR; TCRdb stores in-frame clones only, minus some. The sample includes about 47,000 clones, approximately 90% of them seen just once. Cells were stimulated nonspecifically with anti-CD3/anti-CD28 magnetic beads. CD4+ T cells upregulating both CD40 ligand and CD69 were sorted as responding cells. For these TCRs, the target antigens are not known. This specimen was CD4+ T cells sorted from PBMCs after roughly 18-hour stimulation, taken from a patient who received antiretroviral therapy. These receptors originate from an adult man with HIV who was CMV-seropositive.

The V gene is TRBV5-1, the J gene TRBJ2-7; D not resolved. CDR3 length: 13 amino acids. The V gene lost 3 bases and the J gene lost 1 base, with 8 bases spanning the gap. CDR1 SGHRS and CDR2 YFSETQ come from the germline V gene. CDR3 DNA: TGCGCCAGCAGCTGGGTGGGGTCCTACGAGCAGTACTTC. Its protein is CASSWVGSYEQYF.

CDR3: CAPGALGTEAFF. The CDR3 nucleotides are TGCGCCCCAGGGGCGTTGGGCACTGAAGCTTTCTTT. The V gene is TRBV10-2, the J gene TRBJ1-1; maybe TRBD1 (6 bases). Germline CDR1 and CDR2: WSHSY and SAAADI. V lost 11 bases, J lost 4 bases, and 14 bases lay in between. The CDR3 covers 12 residues.